This TCR beta chain was retrieved from a study of post-analysis software for immune sequencing data. Germline V gives CDR1 LGHDT, CDR2 YNNKEL (reference sequence). Trimming left V 1 base short and J 3 bases short, with 11 bases between. CDR3 length: 15 amino acids. Prepared libraries of TCR beta cDNA carried unique molecular identifiers. One entry per CDR3 protein, called by TCRdb with MiXCR from the PCR reads. Of about 210,000 distinct CDR3 sequences in the sample, approximately 30% are singletons; the top ten hold more than 3%. This clonotype was seen a few times. Antigen unknown. The study, taken as a whole, reports: Relative to controls, patients had about 5 TRBV segments at higher frequency, with TRBV5-6, TRBV5-1 and TRBV20-1 among these.

The sample consisted of blood. The chain combines TRBV3-1 with TRBJ2-3, with a possible D match to TRBD2 (5 bases). This TCR came from a girl under 18 with multiple sclerosis. The CDR3 spells CASSQVVSVTDTQYF. The CDR3, as DNA: TGTGCCAGCAGCCAAGTAGTTAGCGTGACAGATACGCAGTATTTT.